Listed below are T cell receptor beta chains from one sample, sequenced in a study of CD8 T cells in ankylosing spondylitis. TCRdb used MiXCR to reprocess the 5' RACE reads, holding one entry per CDR3 protein. Among about 250,000 distinct CDR3 sequences listed, approximately 30% were seen once. Sequencing was done on a sample of blood, either unsorted or a sorted T cell fraction (not recorded which). The receptors originated from a male donor with ankylosing spondylitis or in good health (not recorded which). Each CDR3 is given with its conserved first and last residue. The order of the fields is V gene, D gene, clone size, J gene, CDR3 protein, CDR3 DNA. The D gene is left open where the match is weak. Expanded clones get a size class; other rows say once, few or many, or leave the size out.

TRBV13	TRBD2	NA	TRBJ2-1	CASSPGTSGGFYNEQFF	TGTGCCAGCAGCCCTGGGACTAGCGGGGGTTTCTACAATGAGCAGTTCTTC
TRBV20-1	TRBD2	NA	TRBJ2-3	CSVGRTSSGDTQYF	TGCAGTGTAGGAAGGACTAGCTCAGGAGATACGCAGTATTTT
TRBV9	NA	NA	TRBJ2-3	CASSGRYRTDTQYF	TGTGCCAGCAGCGGCAGGTATCGCACAGATACGCAGTATTTT
TRBV20-1	TRBD1	few	TRBJ2-2	CSAADRRNTGELFF	TGCAGTGCTGCGGACAGGCGGAACACCGGGGAGCTGTTTTTT
TRBV12-3/TRBV12-4	TRBD1	NA	TRBJ2-3	CASSFSGQFTDTQYF	TGTGCCAGCAGTTTTTCGGGACAGTTCACAGATACGCAGTATTTT
TRBV3-1	NA	few	TRBJ2-7	CASSQWTYSYEQYF	TGTGCCAGCAGCCAATGGACGTACTCCTACGAGCAGTACTTC
TRBV4-2	TRBD2	few	TRBJ2-7	CASSQGLAGGYEQYF	TGTGCCAGCAGCCAAGGTCTAGCGGGGGGATACGAGCAGTACTTC
TRBV2	NA	NA	TRBJ2-1	CASSGRFGDNEQFF	TGTGCCAGCAGTGGGCGCTTTGGGGACAATGAGCAGTTCTTC
TRBV9	NA	few	TRBJ2-6	CASSLPDSWFSGANVLTF	TGTGCCAGCAGCCTCCCGGACAGTTGGTTCTCTGGGGCCAACGTCCTGACTTTC
TRBV28	TRBD2	NA	TRBJ2-4	CASSTSASGAKNIQYF	TGTGCCAGCAGTACCTCCGCTAGCGGAGCCAAAAACATTCAGTACTTC
TRBV29-1	NA	NA	TRBJ1-5	CSVAAGGVNQPQHF	TGCAGCGTTGCAGCCGGGGGGGTGAATCAGCCCCAGCATTTT
TRBV4-1	NA	NA	TRBJ1-3	CASSQDPRPSGNTIYF	TGCGCCAGCAGCCAAGATCCCAGACCTTCAGGAAACACCATATATTTT
TRBV7-8	NA	NA	TRBJ1-5	CASSRSGQTDQPQHF	TGTGCCAGCAGCCGAAGCGGGCAAACCGATCAGCCCCAGCATTTT
TRBV6-1	TRBD1	NA	TRBJ2-4	CASKRQGVAKNIQYF	TGTGCCAGCAAAAGACAGGGAGTAGCCAAAAACATTCAGTACTTC
TRBV20-1	TRBD2	many	TRBJ2-3	CSARDGKGGWADTQYF	TGCAGTGCTAGAGACGGAAAGGGAGGGTGGGCCGATACGCAGTATTTT
TRBV7-3	TRBD2	once	TRBJ2-3	CASSLFGTSGNTDTQYF	TGTGCCAGCAGCTTATTTGGGACTAGCGGTAACACAGATACGCAGTATTTT
TRBV12-3/TRBV12-4	NA	NA	TRBJ1-5	CASSYSGVKQPQHF	TGTGCCAGCAGTTATTCAGGGGTGAAGCAGCCCCAGCATTTT
TRBV5-1	NA	once	TRBJ2-7	CASSFLGGTYEQYF	TGCGCCAGCAGCTTCCTGGGGGGAACCTACGAGCAGTACTTC
TRBV5-6	NA	NA	TRBJ2-6	CASSLRSTSGANVLTF	TGTGCCAGCAGCCTCAGGAGTACCTCTGGGGCCAACGTCCTGACTTTC
TRBV6-2/TRBV6-3	NA	NA	TRBJ2-7	CASTNAVYEQYF	TGTGCCAGCACCAACGCGGTCTACGAGCAGTACTTC
TRBV7-9	NA	NA	TRBJ2-7	CASSLEAGLREQYF	TGTGCCAGCAGCTTAGAAGCAGGGTTGAGAGAGCAGTACTTC
TRBV20-1	NA	NA	TRBJ1-2	CSARLMGKEDYGYTF	TGCAGTGCTAGATTGATGGGGAAGGAGGACTATGGCTACACCTTC
TRBV7-3	TRBD1	NA	TRBJ1-1	CASSPGGSTEAFF	TGTGCCAGCAGCCCAGGGGGTTCGACTGAAGCTTTCTTT
TRBV12-3/TRBV12-4	TRBD1	NA	TRBJ2-1	CASSFLGQGVYNEQFF	TGTGCCAGCAGTTTTCTAGGACAGGGAGTTTACAATGAGCAGTTCTTC
TRBV4-2	NA	few	TRBJ2-3	CASSSFQRTDTQYF	TGTGCCAGCAGCTCCTTTCAACGCACAGATACGCAGTATTTT
TRBV7-9	NA	few	TRBJ2-2	CASSLDWEELFF	TGTGCCAGCAGCCTGGACTGGGAGGAGCTGTTTTTT
TRBV27	NA	NA	TRBJ1-2	CASSPIGPTANYGYTF	TGTGCCAGCAGCCCCATTGGGCCAACCGCTAACTATGGCTACACCTTC
TRBV4-1	TRBD1	few	TRBJ1-2	CASSQDPGQLVGYTF	TGCGCCAGCAGCCAAGACCCGGGACAGTTGGTCGGCTACACCTTC
TRBV20-1	NA	once	TRBJ1-1	CSATPLGAWRGTEAFF	TGCAGTGCTACCCCCCTGGGGGCGTGGAGGGGCACTGAAGCTTTCTTT
TRBV6-1	TRBD2	few	TRBJ2-1	CASRAGTSGYNEQFF	TGTGCCAGCAGGGCCGGGACTAGCGGTTACAATGAGCAGTTCTTC
TRBV5-1	NA	few	TRBJ2-7	CASRAGTIYEQYF	TGCGCCAGCAGGGCCGGGACCATCTACGAGCAGTACTTC
TRBV12-3/TRBV12-4	NA	NA	TRBJ2-1	CASTEFRDEQFF	TGTGCCAGCACGGAGTTTAGGGATGAGCAGTTCTTC
TRBV10-2	NA	NA	TRBJ2-3	CASSRTGDTQYF	TGCGCCAGCAGTCGGACGGGAGATACGCAGTATTTT
TRBV12-3/TRBV12-4	NA	few	TRBJ1-1	CASSQGRTEAFF	TGTGCCAGCAGTCAAGGTCGAACTGAAGCTTTCTTT
TRBV12-3/TRBV12-4	NA	few	TRBJ1-4	CASSPQIATNEKLFF	TGTGCCAGCAGCCCCCAAATCGCAACTAATGAAAAACTGTTTTTT
TRBV20-1	TRBD2	few	TRBJ2-5	CSAKAFGAGKYQETQYF	TGCAGTGCAAAAGCGTTCGGAGCGGGGAAGTACCAAGAGACCCAGTACTTC
TRBV5-1	NA	few	TRBJ2-7	CASSLPRGDSRIYEQYF	TGCGCCAGCAGCTTGCCGAGGGGGGACAGCCGTATCTACGAGCAGTACTTC
TRBV6-5	TRBD2	few	TRBJ2-7	CASSYRGLAEIYEQYF	TGTGCCAGCAGTTACAGGGGACTAGCGGAGATCTACGAGCAGTACTTC
TRBV10-3	NA	many	TRBJ1-3	CAISEGEDTIYF	TGTGCCATCAGTGAGGGAGAAGACACCATATATTTT
TRBV29-1	TRBD1	NA	TRBJ1-2	CSAGQDFGYTF	TGCAGCGCCGGACAGGACTTCGGCTACACCTTC
TRBV5-1	NA	few	TRBJ2-5	CASSSGVGGEETQYF	TGCGCCAGCAGCTCAGGGGTTGGGGGCGAAGAGACCCAGTACTTC
TRBV7-9	NA	few	TRBJ2-4	CASSLGQGGLNIQYF	TGTGCCAGCAGCTTAGGCCAGGGCGGGCTAAACATTCAGTACTTC
TRBV6-5	TRBD2	few	TRBJ2-5	CASSNSWGTSEETQYF	TGTGCCAGCAGTAACTCATGGGGGACTAGCGAAGAGACCCAGTACTTC
TRBV6-1	NA	few	TRBJ2-6	CASSTGVAGANVLTF	TGTGCCAGCAGTACGGGGGTGGCTGGGGCCAACGTCCTGACTTTC
TRBV20-1	TRBD1	NA	TRBJ2-5	CCATLGAGQGGPRLETQYF	TGCTGTGCTACCCTAGGTGCGGGACAGGGAGGACCCCGATTGGAGACCCAGTACTTC
TRBV28	NA	NA	TRBJ2-7	CASSRGLLPYEQYF	TGTGCCAGCAGTCGGGGCCTACTCCCCTACGAGCAGTACTTC
TRBV20-1	NA	few	TRBJ2-3	CSARRRQVSKGPDTQYF	TGCAGTGCTAGGAGGAGACAGGTCTCTAAAGGTCCAGATACGCAGTATTTT
TRBV20-1	NA	NA	TRBJ2-5	CSAPKTGYQETQYF	TGCAGTGCTCCTAAGACAGGCTACCAAGAGACCCAGTACTTC
TRBV15	NA	NA	TRBJ2-3	CATSMVGSTDTQYF	TGTGCCACCAGCATGGTGGGGAGCACAGATACGCAGTATTTT
TRBV6-5	NA	NA	TRBJ1-1	CASSDSLWTEAFF	TGTGCCAGCAGTGACTCGTTATGGACTGAAGCTTTCTTT
TRBV3-1	TRBD1	NA	TRBJ2-7	CASSQFFSDREPYEQYF	TGTGCCAGCAGCCAATTCTTCTCGGACAGGGAGCCCTACGAGCAGTACTTC